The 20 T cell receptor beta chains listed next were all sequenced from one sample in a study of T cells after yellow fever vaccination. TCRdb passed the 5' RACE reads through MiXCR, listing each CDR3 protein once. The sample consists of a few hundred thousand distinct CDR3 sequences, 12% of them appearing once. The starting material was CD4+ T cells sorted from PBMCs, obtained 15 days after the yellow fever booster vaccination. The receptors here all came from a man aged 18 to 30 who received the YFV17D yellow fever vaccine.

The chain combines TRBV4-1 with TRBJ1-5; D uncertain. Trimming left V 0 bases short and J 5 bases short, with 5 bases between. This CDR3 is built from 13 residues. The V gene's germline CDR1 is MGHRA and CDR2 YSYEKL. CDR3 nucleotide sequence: TGCGCCAGCAGCCAAGAAACGCATCAGCCCCAGCATTTT. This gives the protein CASSQETHQPQHF.

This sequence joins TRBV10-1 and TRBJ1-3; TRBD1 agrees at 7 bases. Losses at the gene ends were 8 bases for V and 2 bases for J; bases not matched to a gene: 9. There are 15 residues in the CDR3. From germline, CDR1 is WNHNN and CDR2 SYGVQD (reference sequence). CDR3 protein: CASSRGPAAGNTIYF. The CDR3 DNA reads TGCGCCAGCTCGAGGGGGCCAGCGGCTGGAAACACCATATATTTT.

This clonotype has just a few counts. CDR3 residues: CASTLGTGRGNTIYF. As DNA, the CDR3 is TGTGCCAGCACTCTCGGGACAGGGAGAGGAAACACCATATATTTT. The J gene is TRBJ1-3, the V gene TRBV7-2; 9 nucleotides align to TRBD1. CDR3 length: 15 amino acids. Germline CDR1 SGHTA, CDR2 FQGNSA. The junction had 8 bases not matched to a gene; V was cut back by 7 bases and J by 4 bases.

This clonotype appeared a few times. CDR3 sequence: CASSYDRMVGYTF. DNA of the CDR3: TGTGCCAGCAGTTACGACAGAATGGTCGGCTACACCTTC. The chain is built from TRBV6-5 and TRBJ1-2, with a possible D match to TRBD1 (5 bases). Germline V lookup: CDR1 MNHEY, CDR2 SVGAGI. The CDR3 length is 13 residues. V was pared by 2 bases and J by 8 bases, with 12 bases between.

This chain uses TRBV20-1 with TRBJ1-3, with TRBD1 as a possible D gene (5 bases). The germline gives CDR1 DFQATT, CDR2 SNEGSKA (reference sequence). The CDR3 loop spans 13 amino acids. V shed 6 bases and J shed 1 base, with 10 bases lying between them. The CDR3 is CSAQEVSGNTIYF. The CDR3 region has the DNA TGCAGTGCACAGGAGGTTTCTGGAAACACCATATATTTT.

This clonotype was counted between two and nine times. The CDR3 spells CASAGRRLGYGYTF. Written as DNA, the CDR3 is TGTGCCAGTGCGGGACGGCGGCTTGGGTATGGCTACACCTTC. The chain combines TRBV2 with TRBJ1-2, with D perhaps TRBD1 (5 bases). The CDR3 loop spans 14 amino acids. Germline V gene lookup returns CDR1 SNHLY and CDR2 FYNNEI. V lost 9 bases and J lost 5, with 19 bases in between. The whole variable domain, remainder taken from reference TRBV2 and TRBJ1-2, is EPEVTQTPSHQVTQMGQEVILRCVPISNHLYFYWYRQILGQKVEFLVSFYNNEISEKSEIFDDQFSVERPDGSNFTLKIRSTKLEDSAMYFCASAGRRLGYGYTFGSGTRLTVV.

This CDR3 reads CSANLRDNEQFF. The CDR3 coding sequence is TGCAGTGCGAACTTGCGAGACAATGAGCAGTTCTTC. The chain carries TRBV20-1 and TRBJ2-1, with no clear D. The germline V gene encodes CDR1 DFQATT and CDR2 SNEGSKA (reference sequence). The V gene lost 6 bases and the J gene lost 5 bases, with 11 bases spanning the gap. The CDR3 is 12 residues long.

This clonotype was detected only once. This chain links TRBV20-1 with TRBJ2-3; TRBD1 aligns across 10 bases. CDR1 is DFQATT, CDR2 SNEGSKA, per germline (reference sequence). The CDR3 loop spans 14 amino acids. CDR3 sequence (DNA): TGCAGCCCTTTACCGGGACAGGGGTTTGATACGCAGTATTTT. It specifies CSPLPGQGFDTQYF.

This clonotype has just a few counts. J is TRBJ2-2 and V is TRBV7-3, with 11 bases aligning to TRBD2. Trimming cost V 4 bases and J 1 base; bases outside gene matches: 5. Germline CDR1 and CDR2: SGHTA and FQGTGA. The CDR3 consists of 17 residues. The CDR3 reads CASSSNSGGVNTGELFF. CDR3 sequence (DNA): TGTGCCAGCAGCTCTAATAGCGGGGGGGTGAACACCGGGGAGCTGTTTTTT.

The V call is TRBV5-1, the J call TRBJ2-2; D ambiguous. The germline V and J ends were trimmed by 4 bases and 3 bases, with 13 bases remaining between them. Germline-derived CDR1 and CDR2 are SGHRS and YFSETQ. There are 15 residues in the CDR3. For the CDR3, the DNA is TGCGCCAGCAGCCCCCGGAACTGGGACACCGGGGAGCTGTTTTTT. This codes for CASSPRNWDTGELFF.

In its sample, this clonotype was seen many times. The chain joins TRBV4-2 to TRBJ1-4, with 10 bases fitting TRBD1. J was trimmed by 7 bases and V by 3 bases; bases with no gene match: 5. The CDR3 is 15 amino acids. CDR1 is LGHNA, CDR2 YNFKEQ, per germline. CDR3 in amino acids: CASSQGTGEAEKLFF. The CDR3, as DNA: TGTGCCAGCAGCCAGGGGACAGGGGAGGCTGAAAAACTGTTTTTT.

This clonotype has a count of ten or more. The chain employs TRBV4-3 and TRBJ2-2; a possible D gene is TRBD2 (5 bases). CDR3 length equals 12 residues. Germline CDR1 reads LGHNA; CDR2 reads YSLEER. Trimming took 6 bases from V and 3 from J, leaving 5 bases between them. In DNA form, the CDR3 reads TGCGCCAGCAGGGACTACACCGGGGAGCTGTTTTTT. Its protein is CASRDYTGELFF.

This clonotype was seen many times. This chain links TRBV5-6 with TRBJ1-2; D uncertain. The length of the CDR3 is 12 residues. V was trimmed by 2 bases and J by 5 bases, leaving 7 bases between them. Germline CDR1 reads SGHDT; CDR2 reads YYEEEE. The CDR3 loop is CASSLTVYGYTF. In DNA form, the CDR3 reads TGTGCCAGCAGCTTAACCGTATATGGCTACACCTTC.

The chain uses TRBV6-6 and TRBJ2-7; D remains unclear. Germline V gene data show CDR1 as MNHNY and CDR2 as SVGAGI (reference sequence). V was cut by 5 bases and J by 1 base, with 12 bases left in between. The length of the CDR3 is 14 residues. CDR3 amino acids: CASSIYRSSYEQYV. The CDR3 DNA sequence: TGTGCCAGCAGTATATACAGATCATCCTACGAGCAGTACGTC.

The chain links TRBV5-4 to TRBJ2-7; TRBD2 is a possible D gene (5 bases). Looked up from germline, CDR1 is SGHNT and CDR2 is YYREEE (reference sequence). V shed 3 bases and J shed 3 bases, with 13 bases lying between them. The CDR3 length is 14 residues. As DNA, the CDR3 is TGTGCCAGCAGCTCAAGGCCGGGGAACTACGAGCAGTACTTC. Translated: CASSSRPGNYEQYF.

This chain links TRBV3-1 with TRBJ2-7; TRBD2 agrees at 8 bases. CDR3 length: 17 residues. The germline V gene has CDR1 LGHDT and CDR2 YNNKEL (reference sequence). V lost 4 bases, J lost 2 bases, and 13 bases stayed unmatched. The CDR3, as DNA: TGTGCCAGCAGCCGTCCCCGGGGAGCGGGGGACCCCTACGAGCAGTACTTC. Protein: CASSRPRGAGDPYEQYF.

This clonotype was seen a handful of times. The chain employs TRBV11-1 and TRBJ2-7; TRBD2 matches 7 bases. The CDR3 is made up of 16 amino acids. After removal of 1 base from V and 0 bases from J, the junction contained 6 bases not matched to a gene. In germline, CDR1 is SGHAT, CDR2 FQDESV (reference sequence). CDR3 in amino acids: CASSLGERGRSYEQYV. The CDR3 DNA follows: TGTGCCAGCAGCTTAGGCGAGCGGGGACGCTCCTACGAGCAGTACGTC.

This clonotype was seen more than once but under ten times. The CDR3 is CASSVVGVNGELFF. The CDR3 coding sequence is TGTGCCAGCAGCGTAGTCGGGGTAAACGGGGAGCTGTTTTTT. The chain has TRBV9 and TRBJ2-2; D is possibly TRBD2 (5 bases). Per the germline V gene, CDR1 is SGDLS and CDR2 is YYNGEE. Trimming took 0 bases from V and 7 from J, leaving 10 bases between them. This CDR3 contains 14 residues.

The CDR3 coding sequence is TGTGCCAGCAGCGGAACCGGGAAGAACTATGGCTACACCTTC. Encoded protein: CASSGTGKNYGYTF. The genes are TRBV9 and TRBJ1-2, with D uncertain. Germline values: CDR1 SGDLS, CDR2 YYNGEE. Trimming cost V 3 bases and J 2 bases, with 11 bases left between them. This CDR3 region has 14 residues.

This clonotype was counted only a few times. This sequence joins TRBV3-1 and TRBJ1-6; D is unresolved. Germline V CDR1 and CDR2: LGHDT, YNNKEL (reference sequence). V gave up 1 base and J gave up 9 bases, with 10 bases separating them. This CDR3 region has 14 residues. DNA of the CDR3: TGTGCCAGCAGCCAAGGTTGGGCAGGTTCACCCCTCCACTTT. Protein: CASSQGWAGSPLHF.